This T cell receptor beta chain is from a study of cytomegalovirus exposure and HLA in healthy donors. Study details: The platform used for the 110 or so validation repertoires matched that of the approximately 640 first-cohort repertoires, a later analysis reported. Whole-study findings and limits: Usually a TCR sequence was rare, but some public TCRs were found in many donors. Researchers reported that a few CMV-associated chains were confirmed in vitro as CMV antigen-specific.

Separation from the approximately 660-subject first cohort characterized the roughly 120-subject validation cohort, to which the donors belonged. Comment on this clone: Its matching antigen is unknown.

The trim removed 5 bases at V and 5 bases at J, leaving 5 bases unmatched. The germline gives CDR1 SGHTA, CDR2 FQGNSA. The CDR3 spans 14 residues. Assay used: immunoSEQ multiplex PCR; TCRdb lists only in-frame clones, some missing. The data hold approximately 150,000 clones, with 84% observed a single time. The rearrangement links TRBV7-2 to TRBJ2-3; TRBD1 matches 9 bases. The sequenced sample consisted of PBMCs. This TCR derives from a man in his thirties or forties in good health and CMV-seropositive. CDR3 coding DNA: TGTGCCAGCAGCCCGGGACAGGGAGAAGATACGCAGTATTTT. This encodes CASSPGQGEDTQYF.